This T cell receptor beta chain stems from a study of identical twins. General observations from the study: Memory repertoires showed no such pattern, whereas abundant cord blood beta clonotypes carried fewer insertions.

Turning to this clonotype: Its antigen is as yet unknown.

Trimming removed 2 bases from V and 7 bases from J; junction bases left unmatched: 9. The CDR3 spans 16 residues. Germline V gives CDR1 SGHTA, CDR2 FQGNSA. Every sampled donor was Caucasian and healthy. Each CDR3 protein is one row after TCRdb ran MiXCR on the 5' RACE reads. The table lists 240,000 or so distinct CDR3 sequences, 10% to 13% of them singletons. Input material: memory T cells sorted from blood. The V call is TRBV7-2, the J call TRBJ2-3, with 10 bases aligning to TRBD2. The TCR sequence derives from a middle-aged man in good health. The CDR3 loop is CASSLSGTSAYNTQYF. The DNA of the CDR3 is TGTGCCAGCAGCTTATCCGGGACTAGCGCTTATAATACGCAGTATTTT.